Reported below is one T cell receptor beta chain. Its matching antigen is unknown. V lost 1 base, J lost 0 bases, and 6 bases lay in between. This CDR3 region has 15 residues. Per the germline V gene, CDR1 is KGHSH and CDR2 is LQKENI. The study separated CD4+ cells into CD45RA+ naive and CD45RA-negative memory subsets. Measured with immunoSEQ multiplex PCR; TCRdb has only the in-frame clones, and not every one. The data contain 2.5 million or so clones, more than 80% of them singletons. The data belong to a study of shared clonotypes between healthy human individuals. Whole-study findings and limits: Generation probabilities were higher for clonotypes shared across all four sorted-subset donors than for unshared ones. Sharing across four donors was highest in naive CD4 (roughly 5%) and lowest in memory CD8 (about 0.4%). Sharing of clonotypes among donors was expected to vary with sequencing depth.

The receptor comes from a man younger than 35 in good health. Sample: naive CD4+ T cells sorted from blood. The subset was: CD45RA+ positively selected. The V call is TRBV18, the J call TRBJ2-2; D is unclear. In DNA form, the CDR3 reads TGTGCCAGCTCACCACTCTACCCGAACACCGGGGAGCTGTTTTTT. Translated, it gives CASSPLYPNTGELFF.